What follows are 30 T cell receptor beta chains derived from one specimen sequenced in a study of lymphopenia after photon versus proton radiotherapy. The method was immunoSEQ multiplex PCR; TCRdb's version includes in-frame clones alone and lacks a portion of them. The sample holds 67,000 or so clones, around 86% seen once. This specimen consisted of peripheral blood, obtained from a patient treated with proton-based radiotherapy. These receptors all stem from an elderly man with esophageal cancer.

This chain links TRBV19 with TRBJ1-1; tentative D call: TRBD1 (5 bases). The ends were cut back, 4 bases at V and 6 bases at J, with 21 bases in the middle. This CDR3 comprises 16 residues. The germline V gene encodes CDR1 LNHDA and CDR2 SQIVND (reference sequence). CDR3 DNA sequence: TGTGCCAGTAGTACTCCGGGGCGGGGACCCTACTCTGAAGCTTTCTTT. It is translated as CASSTPGRGPYSEAFF.

The chain combines TRBV2 with TRBJ2-7; 10 positions match TRBD2. Germline V lookup: CDR1 SNHLY, CDR2 FYNNEI. The CDR3 extends over 15 amino acids. Unmatched junction bases numbered 7, after V lost 6 bases and J lost 2 bases. This CDR3 is CASSQSGRAPYEQYF. The CDR3 DNA sequence: TGTGCCAGCAGCCAGAGCGGGAGGGCCCCCTACGAGCAGTACTTC.

The chain employs TRBV4-1 and TRBJ1-4; 7 bases are a match to TRBD1. This CDR3 region has 14 residues. Germline lookup yields CDR1 MGHRA and CDR2 YSYEKL. After removal of 5 bases from V and 7 bases from J, the junction contained 7 bases not matched to a gene. The CDR3 nucleotides are TGCGCCAGCAGCGGCACAGGGGTCGGTGAAAAACTGTTTTTT. Translated, it gives CASSGTGVGEKLFF.

The chain links TRBV2 to TRBJ1-2; the D is unclear. CDR1 SNHLY and CDR2 FYNNEI come from the germline V gene. The CDR3 length is 13 residues. Trimming pared 7 bases from V and 1 base from J, leaving 10 bases between. The CDR3 here is CASNRGINYGYTF. The CDR3 region has the DNA TGTGCCAGCAACCGGGGAATTAACTATGGCTACACCTTC.

The chain recombines TRBV19 with TRBJ2-3; D possibly corresponds to TRBD1 (5 bases). V gave up 3 bases and J gave up 0 bases, with 7 bases separating them. Germline V gene data show CDR1 as LNHDA and CDR2 as SQIVND (reference sequence). This CDR3 contains 14 residues. In nucleotides, the CDR3 is TGTGCCAGTAGTATCCAGGGTAGCACAGATACGCAGTATTTT. It codes for CASSIQGSTDTQYF.

This chain connects TRBV7-9 to TRBJ2-1; D remains ambiguous. This CDR3 has 15 amino acids. The germline V and J ends were trimmed by 6 bases and 0 bases, with 12 bases remaining between them. Germline values: CDR1 SEHNR, CDR2 FQNEAQ (reference sequence). CDR3 sequence (DNA): TGTGCCAGCAGTTCCAGAGTTCTCTCCTACAATGAGCAGTTCTTC. Protein product: CASSSRVLSYNEQFF.

The J gene is TRBJ2-2, the V gene TRBV29-1; TRBD2 matches 11 bases. CDR1 and CDR2 (germline): SQVTM, ANQGSEA. CDR3 length: 14 amino acids. V was pared by 6 bases and J by 3 bases, with 3 bases of the junction left unmatched. As DNA, the CDR3 is TGCAGCGTAAAACTAGCGGGGGACACCGGGGAGCTGTTTTTT. It is translated as CSVKLAGDTGELFF.

The chain carries TRBV4-1 and TRBJ2-7, with TRBD1 as a possible D gene (6 bases). V lost 0 bases and J 7 bases, leaving 16 bases between the germline ends. Germline V gene data show CDR1 as MGHRA and CDR2 as YSYEKL. The CDR3 sequence is 15 residues long. The CDR3 nucleotides read TGCGCCAGCAGCCAAGATGGCAGGGGAGCGTTAGAGCAGTACTTC. Protein: CASSQDGRGALEQYF.

V gene TRBV7-2 combines with J gene TRBJ2-1, with 9 bases that match TRBD1. The CDR3 length is 15 residues. The V and J ends lost 5 bases and 6 bases, in that order; junction bases with no gene match: 8. In germline, CDR1 is SGHTA, CDR2 FQGNSA. The CDR3 region has the DNA TGTGCCAGCAGCCTCCTTGGACAGGGGTTCAATGAGCAGTTCTTC. It codes for CASSLLGQGFNEQFF.

The chain has TRBV5-1 and TRBJ2-6, with TRBD1 as a possible D gene (7 bases). V gave up 3 bases and J gave up 0 bases, with 13 bases separating them. This CDR3 comprises 17 residues. Germline V lookup: CDR1 SGHRS, CDR2 YFSETQ. The CDR3 DNA sequence: TGCGCCAGCAGCTCCTCAGGGGGGATCTCTGGGGCCAACGTCCTGACTTTC. Its protein product is CASSSSGGISGANVLTF.

This rearrangement joins TRBV7-2 to TRBJ2-7; D remains ambiguous. The V gene's germline CDR1 is SGHTA and CDR2 FQGNSA. The V gene lost 5 bases and the J gene lost 3 bases, with 20 bases spanning the gap. The CDR3 has 16 residues. In DNA, the CDR3 is TGTGCCAGCAGCGCCATGAGGACGACCCTTTACTACGAGCAGTACTTC. Its translation: CASSAMRTTLYYEQYF.

The chain is built from TRBV7-9 and TRBJ1-6; D unresolved. The germline V gene has CDR1 SEHNR and CDR2 FQNEAQ (reference sequence). The CDR3 is 13 residues long. V shed 4 bases and J shed 9 bases, with 10 bases lying between them. The CDR3 region has the DNA TGTGCCAGCAGCTCCCCTGGAGGTTCACCCCTCCACTTT. Encoded protein: CASSSPGGSPLHF.

This chain links TRBV4-3 with TRBJ1-3; D not resolved. CDR1 and CDR2 from the germline V gene are LGHNA and YSLEER. V lost 0 bases to trimming and J lost 6 bases, with 6 bases between them. The CDR3 consists of 13 residues. The CDR3 nucleotides read TGCGCCAGCAGCCAAGATCGAATAAACACCATATATTTT. Translating gives CASSQDRINTIYF.

V and J are TRBV5-5 and TRBJ2-2, with D perhaps TRBD1 (6 bases). The V end was cut by 4 bases, the J end by 4 bases, with 20 bases between. The germline gives CDR1 SGHKS, CDR2 YYEKEE (reference sequence). There are 17 residues in the CDR3. The CDR3 sequence: CASSTPQGMVGTGELFF. DNA of the CDR3: TGTGCCAGCAGCACACCACAGGGAATGGTAGGCACCGGGGAGCTGTTTTTT.

The chain links TRBV5-1 to TRBJ1-4; a weak D match, TRBD1 (5 bases). V was cut by 2 bases and J by 11 bases, with 7 bases left in between. This CDR3 contains 11 residues. Germline V gives CDR1 SGHRS, CDR2 YFSETQ. CDR3 residues: CASSLGEKLFF. The CDR3 DNA follows: TGCGCCAGCAGCTTAGGGGAGAAACTGTTTTTT.

This chain joins TRBV5-1 and TRBJ2-3; 8 bases match TRBD1. This CDR3 has 17 amino acids. Germline CDR1 reads SGHRS; CDR2 reads YFSETQ. V was pared by 0 bases and J by 4 bases, with 10 bases of the junction left unmatched. The CDR3 DNA sequence: TGCGCCAGCAGCTTGGATAAGGACAGGGTTTCATCAGATACGCAGTATTTT. Protein product: CASSLDKDRVSSDTQYF.

The rearrangement joins TRBV11-2 to TRBJ2-1; D ambiguous. V gave up 1 base and J gave up 9 bases, with 10 bases separating them. This CDR3 spans 13 amino acids. From germline, CDR1 is SGHAT and CDR2 FQNNGV. The CDR3 sequence is CASSLVEFSEQFF. CDR3 DNA: TGTGCCAGCAGCTTAGTAGAGTTTAGTGAGCAGTTCTTC.

For the CDR3, the DNA is TGTGCCTGCAACCGCGGGGGCCTCAACAATGAGCAGTTCTTC. Its protein product is CACNRGGLNNEQFF. The chain recombines TRBV30 with TRBJ2-1; D is possibly TRBD2 (7 bases). Germline V gene data show CDR1 as GTSNPN and CDR2 as SVGIG (reference sequence). V lost 6 bases and J 5 bases, leaving 17 bases between the germline ends. The CDR3 totals 14 residues. Supplemented by reference TRBV30 and TRBJ2-1, the full variable domain reads SQTIHQWPATLVQPVGSPLSLECTVEGTSNPNLYWYRQAAGRGLQLLFYSVGIGQISSEVPQNLSASRPQDRQFILSSKKLLLSDSGFYLCACNRGGLNNEQFFGPGTRLTVL.

The gene calls are TRBV4-2 and TRBJ2-7; TRBD2 aligns across 7 bases. Losses at the gene ends were 0 bases for V and 6 bases for J; bases not matched to a gene: 14. Germline V gene data show CDR1 as LGHNA and CDR2 as YNFKEQ. The CDR3 contains 17 residues. CDR3 amino acids: CASSQDPRVAGETEQYF. The DNA for the CDR3 is TGTGCCAGCAGCCAAGACCCAAGAGTTGCGGGAGAAACCGAGCAGTACTTC.

DNA for the CDR3: TGTGCCAGCAGCCCCCCCGGGCTTAACAATGAGCAGTTCTTC. Protein sequence: CASSPPGLNNEQFF. The rearrangement uses TRBV7-2 and TRBJ2-1; no reliable D call. This CDR3 region has 14 residues. Trimming stripped 5 bases from V and 5 bases from J, with 13 bases between. The germline CDR1 and CDR2 sequences are SGHTA and FQGNSA.

The chain is built from TRBV5-6 and TRBJ1-5; 8 bases agree with TRBD1. V trimming: 4 bases; J trimming: 0 bases; junction bases outside the gene matches: 3. Germline-derived CDR1 and CDR2 are SGHDT and YYEEEE. This CDR3 comprises 15 residues. The CDR3 DNA reads TGTGCCAGCAGCCGGACAGGGAATAGCAATCAGCCCCAGCATTTT. This sequence encodes CASSRTGNSNQPQHF.

The chain links TRBV6-5 to TRBJ1-1; D is unclear. From germline, CDR1 is MNHEY and CDR2 SVGAGI. With 4 bases removed from V and 7 bases from J, the gap between germline ends came to 10 bases. The CDR3 totals 12 residues. CDR3 sequence: CASSSNSVEAFF. The CDR3 bases are TGTGCCAGCAGTTCCAACAGTGTTGAAGCTTTCTTT.

The V gene is TRBV9, the J gene TRBJ2-7; TRBD2 aligns across 10 bases. After removal of 4 bases from V and 5 bases from J, the junction contained 6 bases not matched to a gene. The CDR3 totals 14 residues. Per the germline V gene, CDR1 is SGDLS and CDR2 is YYNGEE. The CDR3 coding sequence is TGTGCCAGCAGCCACGGACTAGCGGCCAACGAGCAGTACTTC. The encoded protein is CASSHGLAANEQYF.

This clone has a single count. The chain has TRBV30 and TRBJ1-5; no firm D call. Germline V gives CDR1 GTSNPN, CDR2 SVGIG (reference sequence). Between the trimmed V and J ends, which lost 1 base and 4 bases, there was a span of 8 bases. The CDR3 length is 13 residues. Here the CDR3 reads CAWSASGNQPQHF. The CDR3 bases are TGTGCCTGGAGTGCCTCGGGGAATCAGCCCCAGCATTTT.

The count of this clone is one. The chain uses TRBV6-1 and TRBJ2-1, with 10 bases matching TRBD2. The length of the CDR3 is 15 residues. Trimming at V came to 2 bases and at J to 7 bases, leaving 5 bases not matched to a gene. Germline V gene lookup returns CDR1 MNHNS and CDR2 SASEGT. Written as DNA, the CDR3 is TGTGCCAGCAGTGAATATCTAGCGGGAGAGAATGAGCAGTTCTTC. Translation gives CASSEYLAGENEQFF.

The chain couples TRBV7-2 to TRBJ2-7, with unresolved D. Germline V lookup: CDR1 SGHTA, CDR2 FQGNSA. Trimming shortened V by 2 bases and J by 1 base, and 9 bases separated the two germline ends. The CDR3 spans 14 residues. CDR3 DNA sequence: TGTGCCAGCAGCTTATTTTTGCTATCCTACGAGCAGTACTTC. Translation gives CASSLFLLSYEQYF.

In its sample, this clone was seen once. The chain recombines TRBV19 with TRBJ1-4; 9 bases are a match to TRBD1. With 5 bases clipped from V and 0 bases from J, the junction kept 4 bases outside the gene matches. CDR1 LNHDA and CDR2 SQIVND come from the germline V gene (reference sequence). This CDR3 is 16 amino acids long. The CDR3: CASSRRTGATNEKLFF. DNA for the CDR3: TGTGCCAGTAGTCGCCGGACAGGGGCAACTAATGAAAAACTGTTTTTT.

The CDR3 DNA follows: TGTGCTAGTGGTTTGGTCTTGACTAGCTCGGAGCCTCCGAGCTGGGAGTTGTCCGCGTTCTTC. Protein product: CASGLVLTSSEPPSWELSAFF. The rearrangement joins TRBV12-5 to TRBJ2-1; TRBD2 agrees at 7 bases. The V gene's germline CDR1 is LGHNT and CDR2 FRNRAP. With 0 bases clipped from V and 15 bases from J, the junction kept 32 bases outside the gene matches. This CDR3 contains 21 residues. The variable domain in full, completed from reference TRBV12-5 and TRBJ2-1, reads DARVTQTPRHKVTEMGQEVTMRCQPILGHNTVFWYRQTMMQGLELLAYFRNRAPLDDSGMPKDRFSAEMPDATLATLKIQPSEPRDSAVYFCASGLVLTSSEPPSWELSAFFGPGTRLTVL.

CDR3 in amino acids: CASSFSGQESYEQYF. CDR3 in DNA: TGTGCCAGCAGTTTTTCGGGGCAGGAATCCTACGAGCAGTACTTC. V gene TRBV27 combines with J gene TRBJ2-7; D is perhaps TRBD1 or TRBD2 (5 bases each). With 3 bases removed from V and 1 base from J, the gap between germline ends came to 13 bases. There are 15 residues in the CDR3. Per the germline V gene, CDR1 is MNHEY and CDR2 is SMNVEV (reference sequence).

The CDR3 protein is CASSLAGGSLQETQYF. CDR3 nucleotides: TGCGCCAGCAGCTTGGCAGGCGGGAGCCTCCAAGAGACCCAGTACTTC. J is TRBJ2-5 and V is TRBV5-1; 7 nucleotides match TRBD2. The CDR3 has 16 residues. Unmatched junction bases numbered 6, after V lost 0 bases and J lost 1 base. Germline V gene lookup returns CDR1 SGHRS and CDR2 YFSETQ.